This record concerns one TCR beta chain sequence. This clonotype has at least ten counts. Its target antigen remains unknown. Base qualities are not at hand, and no much larger clone is one base apart. This entry comes from a study of blood T cells in healthy people across ages (dated by TCRdb to about 2015). Background for the entire study: In model experiments, template switching captured roughly one uniquely barcoded TCR beta cDNA molecule for every two T cells. Age-related changes in TCR beta repertoire diversity were measured in the study by deep sequencing normalized with unique cDNA molecular identifiers. Using the same blood draw, the study looked at two additional independent replicas of 1 million unique cDNA reads for two donors, one aged 18 to 29 and the other aged 80 or older. To avoid experimental bias, donors of different ages were randomly spread across the sequencing lanes. Donors were grouped into four age groups: young (average roughly 17 years), middle-aged (39), aged (around 62) and long-lived (over 80).

CDR1 and CDR2, per the germline V gene, are LGHNA and YNFKEQ. V loses 0 bases at its end and J loses 5 bases; junction bases beyond the gene matches: 11. From its cysteine to its phenylalanine, the CDR3 spans 18 amino acids. CDR3 DNA only is kept here, 54 bases in frame from base 1. The protocol used for the library was 5' RACE. Reads for this sample came from an Illumina HiSeq 2500. A second 7 to 11 cycle PCR used a sample-barcoded 5' primer and a J-beta primer mix. A template-switch 5' adaptor carrying 12 random nucleotides introduced a unique molecular identifier onto each TCR beta cDNA molecule. Each sample yielded at least 2.5 million CDR3-containing paired-end reads. The Mint cDNA synthesis kit, primed by a TRBC-specific oligonucleotide, was used to synthesize first-strand cDNA from all RNA. After uracil-DNA glycosylase treatment, a first 18-cycle PCR used universal primers M1SS and BC2_uni_R on all cDNA. Per the authors' processing: For normalization, 1 million high-quality reads were randomly selected from each sample, with every read carrying a distinct molecular identifier. Instead of being binned into consensus sequences, reads with shared molecular identifiers were discarded. MiTCR, set to a Q25 quality threshold and the strictest error-elimination algorithm, was used for CDR3 identification, clonotype clustering and error correction. A nonparametric unseen species model using Euler transformation provided a lower-bound estimate of total TCR beta diversity. TCRdb passed the public sequencing reads through fastp at Q25 and MiXCR, retaining productive beta sequences. Each record represents a unique CDR3 protein, reported with the most common genes and DNA among its rows. The V and J calls were determined by TCRdb, not by the authors. The sample profile shows 980,000 or so distinct CDR3 sequences; 45% to 50% of them were found once. Over 10% of the sample is in the top ten clones.

Overall results and qualifications from the work: The CMV infection status of donors was not known, potentially confounding age-related changes in expanded clonotypes. Estimates of total diversity based on one million sequenced T cells were considered lower bounds and underestimates. As age increased, observed TCR beta diversity per million T cells dropped in a roughly linear way, and a significant reduction was already evident by age 40. Compared with the aged group, more naive CD4+ T cells, fewer expanded clones and increased TCR diversity were shown by the long-lived group, suggesting age selection. There was a strong correlation between observed TCR beta diversity and the percentage of naive T cells measured by flow cytometry. Since profiling was done on bulk unsorted PBMCs, naive and antigen-experienced compartments could not be conclusively compared.

Systemically healthy Caucasian individuals from Russia, about 38 in total and aged roughly 6 to 90 years, were included as donors. Roughly 9.5 milliliters of peripheral blood were drawn from each donor into EDTA-treated Vacutainer tubes. Ficoll-Paque density-gradient centrifugation was used to isolate PBMCs, with at least 6 million per sample. Trizol reagent was used to extract total RNA from PBMCs, with at least 5.5 micrograms per sample. For every donor, flow cytometry on a PBMC aliquot measured the percentage of naive CD45RAhigh/CD27high T cells. The chain employs TRBV4-2 and TRBJ2-3; 10 bases in the junction line up with TRBD2. The specimen sequenced was blood. The clonotype comes from a young man in good health. The CDR3 protein is CASSQEASGGPAGDTQYF. The sequence in DNA is TGTGCCAGCAGCCAAGAGGCTAGCGGGGGACCGGCGGGAGATACGCAGTATTTT.